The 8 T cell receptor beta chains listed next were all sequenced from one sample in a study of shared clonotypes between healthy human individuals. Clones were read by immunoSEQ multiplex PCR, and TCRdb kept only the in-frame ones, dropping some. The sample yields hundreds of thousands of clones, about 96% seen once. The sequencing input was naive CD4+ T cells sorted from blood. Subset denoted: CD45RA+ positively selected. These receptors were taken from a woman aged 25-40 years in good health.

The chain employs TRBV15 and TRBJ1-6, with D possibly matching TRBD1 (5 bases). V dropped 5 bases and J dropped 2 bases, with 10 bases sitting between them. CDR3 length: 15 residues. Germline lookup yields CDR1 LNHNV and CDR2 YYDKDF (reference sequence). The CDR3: CATSAGTTYNSPLHF. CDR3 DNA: TGTGCCACCAGCGCAGGGACCACCTATAATTCACCCCTCCACTTT.

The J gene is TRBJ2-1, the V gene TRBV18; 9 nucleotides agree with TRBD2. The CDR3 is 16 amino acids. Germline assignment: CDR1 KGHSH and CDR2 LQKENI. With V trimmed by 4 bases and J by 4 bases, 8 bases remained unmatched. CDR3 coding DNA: TGTGCCAGCTCACGATATGTTAGCGGGAGTTACAATGAGCAGTTCTTC. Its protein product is CASSRYVSGSYNEQFF.

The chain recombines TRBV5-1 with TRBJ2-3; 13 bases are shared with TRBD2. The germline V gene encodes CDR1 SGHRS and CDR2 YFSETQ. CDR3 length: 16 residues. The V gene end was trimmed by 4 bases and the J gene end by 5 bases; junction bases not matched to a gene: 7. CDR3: CASSPPLAGGIDTQYF. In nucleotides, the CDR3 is TGCGCCAGCAGCCCACCACTAGCGGGAGGGATAGATACGCAGTATTTT.

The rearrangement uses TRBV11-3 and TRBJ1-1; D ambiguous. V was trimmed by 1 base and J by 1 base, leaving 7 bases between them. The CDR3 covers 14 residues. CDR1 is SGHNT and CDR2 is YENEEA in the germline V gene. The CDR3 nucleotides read TGTGCCAGCAGCTTAGGTTCGGAGAACACTGAAGCTTTCTTT. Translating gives CASSLGSENTEAFF. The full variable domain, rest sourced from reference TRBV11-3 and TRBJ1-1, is EAGVVQSPRYKIIEKKQPVAFWCNPISGHNTLYWYLQNLGQGPELLIRYENEEAVDDSQLPKDRFSAERLKGVDSTLKIQPAELGDSAVYLCASSLGSENTEAFFGQGTRLTVV.

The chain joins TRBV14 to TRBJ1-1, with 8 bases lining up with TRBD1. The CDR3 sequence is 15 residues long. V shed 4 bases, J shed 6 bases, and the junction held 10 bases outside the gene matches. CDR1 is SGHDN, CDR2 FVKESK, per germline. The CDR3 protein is CASSRVPQGAAEAFF. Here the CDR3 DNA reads TGTGCCAGCAGCCGCGTTCCCCAGGGGGCCGCTGAAGCTTTCTTT.

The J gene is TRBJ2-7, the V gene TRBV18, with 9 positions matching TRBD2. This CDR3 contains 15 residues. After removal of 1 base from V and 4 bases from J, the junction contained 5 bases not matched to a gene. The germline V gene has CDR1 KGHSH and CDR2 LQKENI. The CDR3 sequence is CASSPRREGPYEQYF. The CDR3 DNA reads TGTGCCAGCTCACCACGGCGGGAGGGCCCTTACGAGCAGTACTTC.

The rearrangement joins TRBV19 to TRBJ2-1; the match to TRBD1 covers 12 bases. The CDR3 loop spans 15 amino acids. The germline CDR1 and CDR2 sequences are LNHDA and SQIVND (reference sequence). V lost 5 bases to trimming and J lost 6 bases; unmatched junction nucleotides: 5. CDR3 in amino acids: CASSLRDRGPNEQFF. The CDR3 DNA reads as TGTGCCAGTAGTCTAAGGGACAGGGGGCCCAATGAGCAGTTCTTC.

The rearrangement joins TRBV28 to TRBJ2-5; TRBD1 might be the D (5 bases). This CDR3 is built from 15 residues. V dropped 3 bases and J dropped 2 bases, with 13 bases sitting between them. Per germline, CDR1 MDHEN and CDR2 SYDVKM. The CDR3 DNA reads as TGTGCCAGCAGTTTCCCTCGACAGATACAAGAGACCCAGTACTTC. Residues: CASSFPRQIQETQYF.